This TCR beta chain was identified in a study of preoperative IRX-2 immunotherapy in early breast cancer. Produced via immunoSEQ multiplex PCR; TCRdb's table is partial and in-frame only. The repertoire holds 60,000 or so clones, with 94% as singletons. Treatment denoted: preoperative locoregional IRX-2 cytokine immunotherapy. Preoperative locoregional IRX-2 cytokine immunotherapy was tested in the phase Ib source study. This sample was gathered from a patient treated with IRX-2 immunotherapy. This sequence was found in a human donor with breast cancer.

This CDR3 is CASSWTDTQYF. DNA for the CDR3: TGTGCCAGCAGTTGGACAGATACGCAGTATTTT. The V gene is TRBV11-1, the J gene TRBJ2-3, with D unclear. CDR1 is SGHAT, CDR2 FQDESV, per germline (reference sequence). The germline V and J ends were trimmed by 6 bases and 3 bases, with 4 bases remaining between them. This CDR3 is 11 amino acids long.